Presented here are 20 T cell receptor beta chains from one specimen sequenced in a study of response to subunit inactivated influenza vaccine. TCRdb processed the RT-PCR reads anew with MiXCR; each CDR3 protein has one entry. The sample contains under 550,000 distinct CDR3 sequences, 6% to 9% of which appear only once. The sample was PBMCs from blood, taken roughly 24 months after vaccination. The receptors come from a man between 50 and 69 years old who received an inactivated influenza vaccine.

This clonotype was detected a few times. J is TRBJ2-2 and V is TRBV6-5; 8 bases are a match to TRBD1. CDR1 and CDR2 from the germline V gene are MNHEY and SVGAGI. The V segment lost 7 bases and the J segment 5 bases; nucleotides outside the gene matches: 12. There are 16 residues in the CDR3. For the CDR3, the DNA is TGTGCCAGCAATTTTGGACAGGGAGTTAGGACCGGGGAGCTGTTTTTT. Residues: CASNFGQGVRTGELFF.

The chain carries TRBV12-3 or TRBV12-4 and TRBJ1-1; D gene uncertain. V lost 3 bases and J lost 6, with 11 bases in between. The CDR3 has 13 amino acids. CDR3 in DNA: TGTGCCAGCAGTTTGGGTCAGCACTCTGAAGCTTTCTTT. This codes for CASSLGQHSEAFF.

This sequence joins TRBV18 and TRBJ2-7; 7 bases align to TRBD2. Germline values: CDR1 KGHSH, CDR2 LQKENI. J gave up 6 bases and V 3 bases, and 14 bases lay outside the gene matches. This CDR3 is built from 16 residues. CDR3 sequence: CASSPVGLVGVLEQYF. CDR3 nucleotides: TGTGCCAGCTCACCCGTTGGACTAGTGGGCGTCCTCGAGCAGTACTTC.

CDR3 nucleotide sequence: TGCAGCGCTATACAGCGGGAGGGCACAGATACGCAGTATTTT. This translates into CSAIQREGTDTQYF. The chain recombines TRBV29-1 with TRBJ2-3; 9 positions agree with TRBD2. The CDR3 spans 14 residues. Germline loops: CDR1 SQVTM, CDR2 ANQGSEA. V shed 7 bases, J shed 1 base, and the junction held 6 bases outside the gene matches.

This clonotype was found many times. CDR3 sequence reads: CASSLGGGIYGYTF. CDR3 DNA sequence: TGTGCCAGCAGCTTAGGTGGCGGGATATATGGCTACACCTTC. The rearrangement joins TRBV7-2 to TRBJ1-2, with unresolved D. The germline V gene has CDR1 SGHTA and CDR2 FQGNSA. There are 14 residues in the CDR3. V was clipped by 1 base and J by 5 bases, with 11 bases between them.

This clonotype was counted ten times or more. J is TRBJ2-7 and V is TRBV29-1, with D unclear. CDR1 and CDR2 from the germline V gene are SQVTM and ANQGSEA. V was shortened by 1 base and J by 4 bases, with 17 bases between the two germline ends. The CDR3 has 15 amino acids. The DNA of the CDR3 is TGCAGCGTTGAAGTGTCGGGCCTGGGCGCGTACGAGCAGTACTTC. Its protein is CSVEVSGLGAYEQYF.

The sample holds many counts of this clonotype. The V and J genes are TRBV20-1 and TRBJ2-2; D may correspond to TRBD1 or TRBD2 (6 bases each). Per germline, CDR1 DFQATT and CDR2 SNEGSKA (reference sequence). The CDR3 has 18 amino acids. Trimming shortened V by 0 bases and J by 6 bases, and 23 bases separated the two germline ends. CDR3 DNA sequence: TGCAGTGCTAGAGATCTTAGTGGCCGAGGGGGGAGGTCCGGGGAGCTGTTTTTT. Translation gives CSARDLSGRGGRSGELFF.

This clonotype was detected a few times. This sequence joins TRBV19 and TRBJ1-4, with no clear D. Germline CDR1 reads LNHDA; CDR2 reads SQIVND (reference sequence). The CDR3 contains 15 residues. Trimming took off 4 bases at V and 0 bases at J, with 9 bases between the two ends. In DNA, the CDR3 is TGTGCCAGTAGTAACCCCGGAGCAACTAATGAAAAACTGTTTTTT. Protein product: CASSNPGATNEKLFF.

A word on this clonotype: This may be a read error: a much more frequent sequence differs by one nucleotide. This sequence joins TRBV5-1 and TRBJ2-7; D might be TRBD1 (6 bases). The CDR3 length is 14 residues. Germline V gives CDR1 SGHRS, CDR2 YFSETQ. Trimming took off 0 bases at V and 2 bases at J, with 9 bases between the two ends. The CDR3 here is CASSLVRTAYEQYF. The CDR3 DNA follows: TGCGCCAGCAGCTTGGTTCGGACAGCCTACGAGCAGTACTTC.

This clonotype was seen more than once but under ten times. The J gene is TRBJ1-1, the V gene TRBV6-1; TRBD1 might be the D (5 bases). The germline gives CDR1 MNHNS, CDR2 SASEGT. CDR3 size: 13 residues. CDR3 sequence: CETRGPHGTEAFF. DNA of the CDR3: TGTGAGACCCGGGGACCGCACGGCACTGAAGCTTTCTTT.

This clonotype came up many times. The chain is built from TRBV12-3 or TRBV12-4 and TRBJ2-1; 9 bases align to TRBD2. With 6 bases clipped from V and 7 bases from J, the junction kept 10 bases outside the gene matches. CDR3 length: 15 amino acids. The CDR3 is CASSRSGSVRNEQFF. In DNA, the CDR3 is TGTGCCAGCAGCCGTAGCGGGAGCGTCAGAAATGAGCAGTTCTTC.

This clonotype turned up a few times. CDR3 loop: CSVEDGGFYNEQFF. The CDR3 bases are TGCAGCGTTGAAGACGGGGGATTCTACAATGAGCAGTTCTTC. This chain links TRBV29-1 with TRBJ2-1; the D gene is possibly TRBD2 (6 bases). CDR1 is SQVTM, CDR2 ANQGSEA, per germline. Trimming shortened V by 0 bases and J by 3 bases, and 9 bases separated the two germline ends. CDR3 length: 14 residues.

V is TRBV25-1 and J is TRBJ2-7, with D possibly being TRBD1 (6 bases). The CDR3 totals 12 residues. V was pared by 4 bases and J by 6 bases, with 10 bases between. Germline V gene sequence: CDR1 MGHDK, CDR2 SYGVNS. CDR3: CASSGGPGEQYF. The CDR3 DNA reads TGTGCCAGCAGTGGGGGGCCGGGCGAGCAGTACTTC.

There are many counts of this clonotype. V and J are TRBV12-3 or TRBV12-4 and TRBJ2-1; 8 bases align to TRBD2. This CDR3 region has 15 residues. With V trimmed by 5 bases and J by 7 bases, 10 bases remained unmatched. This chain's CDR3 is CASSLPGGRKNEQFF. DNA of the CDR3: TGTGCCAGCAGTCTGCCGGGGGGGCGTAAGAATGAGCAGTTCTTC.

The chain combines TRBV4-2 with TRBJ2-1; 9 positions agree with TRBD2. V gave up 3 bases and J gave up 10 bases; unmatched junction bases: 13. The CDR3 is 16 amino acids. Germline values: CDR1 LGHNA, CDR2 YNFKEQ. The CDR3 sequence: CASSQSGGPIFGEQFF. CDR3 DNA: TGTGCCAGCAGCCAGAGCGGGGGGCCCATTTTTGGGGAGCAGTTCTTC.

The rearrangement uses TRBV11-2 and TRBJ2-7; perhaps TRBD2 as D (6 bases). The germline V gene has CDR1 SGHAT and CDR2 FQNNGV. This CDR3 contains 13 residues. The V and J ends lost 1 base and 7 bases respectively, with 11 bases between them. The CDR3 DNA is TGTGCCAGCAGCTTAGTCTCGCTAGCGGAGCAGTACTTC. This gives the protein CASSLVSLAEQYF. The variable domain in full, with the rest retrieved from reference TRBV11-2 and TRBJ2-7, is EAGVAQSPRYKIIEKRQSVAFWCNPISGHATLYWYQQILGQGPKLLIQFQNNGVVDDSQLPKDRFSAERLKGVDSTLKIQPAKLEDSAVYLCASSLVSLAEQYFGPGTRLTVT.

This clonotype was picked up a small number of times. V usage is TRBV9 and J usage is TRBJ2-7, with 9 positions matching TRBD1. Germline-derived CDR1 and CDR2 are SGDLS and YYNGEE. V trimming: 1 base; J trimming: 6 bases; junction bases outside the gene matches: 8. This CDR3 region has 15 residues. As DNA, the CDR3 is TGTGCCAGCAGCGTACAGGGGACAGGGATAGGCGAGCAGTACTTC. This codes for CASSVQGTGIGEQYF.

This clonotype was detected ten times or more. CDR3 nucleotide sequence: TGTGCCAGCAGTGGGGACAGACTACGTGGCACCGGGGAGCTGTTTTTT. As protein: CASSGDRLRGTGELFF. This chain connects TRBV2 to TRBJ2-2; TRBD1 aligns across 7 bases. CDR3 length: 16 amino acids. The germline gives CDR1 SNHLY, CDR2 FYNNEI. V lost 4 bases and J lost 4; bases outside the gene matches: 9.

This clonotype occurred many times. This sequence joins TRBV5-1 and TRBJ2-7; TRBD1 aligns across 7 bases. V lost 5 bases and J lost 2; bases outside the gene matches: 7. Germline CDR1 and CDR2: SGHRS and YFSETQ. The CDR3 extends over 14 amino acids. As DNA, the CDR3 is TGCGCCAGCAGAAGAGCCCAGGGGGCCTACGAGCAGTACTTC. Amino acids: CASRRAQGAYEQYF.

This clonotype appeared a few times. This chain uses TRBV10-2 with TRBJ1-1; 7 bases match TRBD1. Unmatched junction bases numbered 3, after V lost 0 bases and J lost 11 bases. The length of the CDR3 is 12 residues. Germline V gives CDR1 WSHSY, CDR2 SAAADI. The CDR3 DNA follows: TGCGCCAGCAGTGAGTCGTTACAGGGGGCTTTCTTT. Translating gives CASSESLQGAFF.